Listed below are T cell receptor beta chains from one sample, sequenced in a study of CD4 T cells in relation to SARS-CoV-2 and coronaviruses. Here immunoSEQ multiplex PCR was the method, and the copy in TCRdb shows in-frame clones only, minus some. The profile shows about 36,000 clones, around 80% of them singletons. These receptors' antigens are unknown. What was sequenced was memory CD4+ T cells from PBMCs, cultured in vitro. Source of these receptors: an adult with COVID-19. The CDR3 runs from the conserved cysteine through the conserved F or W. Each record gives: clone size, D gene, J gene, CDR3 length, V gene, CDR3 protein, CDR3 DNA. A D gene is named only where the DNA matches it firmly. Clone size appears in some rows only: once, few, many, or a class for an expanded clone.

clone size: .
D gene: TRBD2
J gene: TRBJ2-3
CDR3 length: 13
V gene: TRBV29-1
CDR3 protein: CSVRSSGADTQYF
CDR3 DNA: TGCAGCGTAAGATCTAGCGGGGCAGATACGCAGTATTTT

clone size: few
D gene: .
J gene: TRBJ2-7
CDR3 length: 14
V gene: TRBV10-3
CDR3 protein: CAISARGQTYEQYF
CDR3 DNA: TGTGCCATCAGTGCTCGTGGACAGACCTACGAGCAGTACTTC

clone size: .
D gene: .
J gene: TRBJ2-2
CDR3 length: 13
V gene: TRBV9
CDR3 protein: CASSPLGTGELFF
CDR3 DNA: TGTGCCAGCAGCCCCTTGGGGACCGGGGAGCTGTTTTTT

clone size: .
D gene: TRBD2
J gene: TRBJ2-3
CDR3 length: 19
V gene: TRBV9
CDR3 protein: CASSRRTSGRAGSTDTQYF
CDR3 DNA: TGTGCCAGCAGCCGACGGACTAGCGGGAGGGCCGGTTCAACAGATACGCAGTATTTT

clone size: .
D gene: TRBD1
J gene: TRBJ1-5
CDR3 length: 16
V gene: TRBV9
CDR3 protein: CASSKGTGNSNQPQHF
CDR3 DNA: TGTGCCAGCAGCAAAGGGACAGGAAATAGCAATCAGCCCCAGCATTTT

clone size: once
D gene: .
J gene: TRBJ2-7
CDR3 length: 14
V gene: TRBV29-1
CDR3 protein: CSVRVFPAAYEQYF
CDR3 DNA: TGCAGCGTGCGGGTGTTCCCAGCTGCCTACGAGCAGTACTTC

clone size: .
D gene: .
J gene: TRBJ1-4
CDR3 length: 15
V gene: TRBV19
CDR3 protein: CASSIAASTNEKLFF
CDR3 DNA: TGTGCCAGTAGTATAGCTGCATCAACTAATGAAAAACTGTTTTTT

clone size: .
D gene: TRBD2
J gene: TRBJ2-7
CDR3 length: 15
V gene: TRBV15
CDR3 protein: CATSRGGAFSGEQYF
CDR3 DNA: TGTGCCACCAGCAGGGGAGGGGCCTTCTCGGGCGAGCAGTACTTC

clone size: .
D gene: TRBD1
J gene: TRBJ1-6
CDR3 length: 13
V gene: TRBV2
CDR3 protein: CASIRDRNSPLHF
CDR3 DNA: TGTGCCAGCATCCGGGACAGGAATTCACCCCTCCACTTT

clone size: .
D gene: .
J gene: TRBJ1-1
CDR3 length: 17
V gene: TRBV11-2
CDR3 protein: CASSLGFSWSLNTEAFF
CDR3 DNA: TGTGCCAGCAGCTTAGGGTTCTCCTGGTCTCTGAACACTGAAGCTTTCTTT

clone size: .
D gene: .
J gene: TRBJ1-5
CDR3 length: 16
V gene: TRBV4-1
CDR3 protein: CASSQERQDSNQPQHF
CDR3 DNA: TGCGCCAGCAGCCAAGAAAGGCAGGATAGCAATCAGCCCCAGCATTTT

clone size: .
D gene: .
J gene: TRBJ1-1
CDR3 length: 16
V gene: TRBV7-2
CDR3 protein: CASSFGGNGLDTEAFF
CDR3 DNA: TGTGCCAGCAGCTTCGGTGGTAACGGCTTAGACACTGAAGCTTTCTTT

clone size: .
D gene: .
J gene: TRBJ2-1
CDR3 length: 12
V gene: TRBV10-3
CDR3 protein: CAIRGAYNEQFF
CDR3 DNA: TGTGCCATCAGGGGAGCCTACAATGAGCAGTTCTTC

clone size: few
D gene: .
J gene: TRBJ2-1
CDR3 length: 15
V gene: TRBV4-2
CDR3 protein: CASSQEDRAANEQFF
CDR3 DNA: TGTGCCAGCAGCCAAGAAGATAGGGCAGCCAATGAGCAGTTCTTC

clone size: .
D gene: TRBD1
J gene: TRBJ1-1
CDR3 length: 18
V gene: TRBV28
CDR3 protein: CASSLPPGRTGLGTEAFF
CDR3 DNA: TGTGCCAGCAGTTTGCCCCCCGGGAGGACAGGGCTTGGCACTGAAGCTTTCTTT

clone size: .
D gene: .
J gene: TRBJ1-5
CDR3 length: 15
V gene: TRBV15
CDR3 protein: CATSRDGRSNQPQHF
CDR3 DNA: TGTGCCACCAGCAGAGATGGAAGAAGCAATCAGCCCCAGCATTTT

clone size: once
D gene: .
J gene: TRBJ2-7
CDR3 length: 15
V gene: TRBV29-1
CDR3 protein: CSVEGLWGSSYEQYF
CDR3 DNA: TGCAGCGTTGAAGGATTATGGGGAAGCTCCTACGAGCAGTACTTC

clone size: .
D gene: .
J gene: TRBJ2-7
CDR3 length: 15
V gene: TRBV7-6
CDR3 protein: CASSATSRSSYEQYF
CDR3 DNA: TGTGCCAGCAGCGCGACTAGTCGTAGCTCCTACGAGCAGTACTTC

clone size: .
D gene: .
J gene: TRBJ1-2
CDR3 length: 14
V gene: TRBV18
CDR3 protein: CASSPSAVNYGYTF
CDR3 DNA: TGTGCCAGCTCACCATCGGCGGTTAACTATGGCTACACCTTC

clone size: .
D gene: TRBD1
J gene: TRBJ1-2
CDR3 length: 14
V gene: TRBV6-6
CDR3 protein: CASRVDRGLYGYTF
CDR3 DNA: TGTGCCAGCCGGGTTGACAGGGGGCTTTATGGCTACACCTTC

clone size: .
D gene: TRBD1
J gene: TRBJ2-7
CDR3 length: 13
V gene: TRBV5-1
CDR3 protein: CASSLVKGAEQYF
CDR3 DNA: TGCGCCAGCAGCTTGGTCAAGGGGGCCGAGCAGTACTTC

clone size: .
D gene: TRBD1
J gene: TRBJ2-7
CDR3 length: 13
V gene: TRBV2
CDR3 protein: CASRQGLIYEQYF
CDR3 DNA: TGTGCCAGCAGACAGGGGTTAATCTACGAGCAGTACTTC

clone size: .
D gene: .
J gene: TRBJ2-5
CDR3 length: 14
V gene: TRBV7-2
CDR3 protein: CASSLSRGQETQYF
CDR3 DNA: TGTGCCAGCAGCTTATCCAGGGGACAAGAGACCCAGTACTTC

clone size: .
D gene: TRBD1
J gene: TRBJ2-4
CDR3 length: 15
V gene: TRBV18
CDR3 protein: CASSPQVGGADIQYF
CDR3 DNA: TGTGCCAGCTCACCACAAGTAGGGGGCGCGGACATTCAGTACTTC

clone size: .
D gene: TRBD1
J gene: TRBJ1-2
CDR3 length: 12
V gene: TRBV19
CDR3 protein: CASQGQGYGYTF
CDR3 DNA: TGTGCCAGCCAAGGACAGGGCTATGGCTACACCTTC

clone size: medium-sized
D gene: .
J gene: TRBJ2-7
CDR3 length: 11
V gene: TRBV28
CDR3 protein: CASGLTYEQYF
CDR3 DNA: TGTGCCAGCGGACTGACCTACGAGCAGTACTTC

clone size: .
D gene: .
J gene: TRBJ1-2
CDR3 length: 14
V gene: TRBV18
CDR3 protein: CASSPPEGGNGYTF
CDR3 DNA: TGTGCCAGCTCACCACCCGAGGGTGGGAATGGCTACACCTTC

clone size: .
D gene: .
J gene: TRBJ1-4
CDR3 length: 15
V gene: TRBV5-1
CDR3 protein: CASSPDPSEVEKLFF
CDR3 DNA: TGCGCCAGCAGCCCGGACCCGTCCGAAGTGGAAAAACTGTTTTTT

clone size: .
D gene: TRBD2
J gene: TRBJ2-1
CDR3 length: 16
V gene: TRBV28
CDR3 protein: CASSLPTSGRRNEQFF
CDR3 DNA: TGTGCCAGCAGTTTGCCGACTAGCGGGAGGCGGAATGAGCAGTTCTTC

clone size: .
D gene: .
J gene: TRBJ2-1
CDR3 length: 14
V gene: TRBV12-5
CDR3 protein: CASGLGGRDSEQFF
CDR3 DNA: TGTGCTAGTGGTTTGGGGGGCAGGGATAGTGAGCAGTTCTTC

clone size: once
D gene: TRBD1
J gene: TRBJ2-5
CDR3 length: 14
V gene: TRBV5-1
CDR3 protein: CASSLGQGVETQYF
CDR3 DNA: TGCGCCAGCAGCTTGGGACAGGGAGTTGAGACCCAGTACTTC

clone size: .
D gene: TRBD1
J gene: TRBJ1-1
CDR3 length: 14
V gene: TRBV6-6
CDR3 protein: CASSDRTGRTEAFF
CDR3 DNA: TGTGCCAGCAGTGACCGGACAGGGCGAACTGAAGCTTTCTTT

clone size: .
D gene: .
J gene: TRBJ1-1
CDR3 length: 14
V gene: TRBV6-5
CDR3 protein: CASSDTGGYTEAFF
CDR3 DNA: TGTGCCAGCAGCGATACGGGGGGCTACACTGAAGCTTTCTTT

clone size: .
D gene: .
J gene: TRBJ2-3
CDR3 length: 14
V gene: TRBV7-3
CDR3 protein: CASSLGQGGDTQYF
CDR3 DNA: TGTGCCAGCAGCTTAGGCCAGGGGGGCGATACGCAGTATTTT

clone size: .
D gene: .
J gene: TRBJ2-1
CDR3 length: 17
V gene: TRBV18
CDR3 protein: CASSPRAPSSSYNEQFF
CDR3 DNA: TGTGCCAGCTCACCACGGGCTCCCTCAAGCTCCTACAATGAGCAGTTCTTC

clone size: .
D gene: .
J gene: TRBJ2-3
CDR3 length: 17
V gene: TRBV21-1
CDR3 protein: CASSKETEREGTDTQYF
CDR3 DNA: TGTGCCAGCAGCAAAGAAACGGAGCGGGAGGGCACAGATACGCAGTATTTT

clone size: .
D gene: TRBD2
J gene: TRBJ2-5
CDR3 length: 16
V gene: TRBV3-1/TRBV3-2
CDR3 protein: CASTSGSGSTRETQYF
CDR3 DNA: TGTGCCAGCACCTCGGGTAGCGGGAGTACGAGGGAGACCCAGTACTTC

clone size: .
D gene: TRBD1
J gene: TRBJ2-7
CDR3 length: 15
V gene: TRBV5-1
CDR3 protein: CASSLGQGVGYEQYF
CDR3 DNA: TGCGCCAGCAGCCTGGGACAGGGGGTTGGGTACGAGCAGTACTTC

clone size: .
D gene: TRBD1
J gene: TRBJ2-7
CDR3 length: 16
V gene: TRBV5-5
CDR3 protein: CASSSRVGQGEDEQYF
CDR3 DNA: TGTGCCAGCAGCTCAAGAGTGGGACAGGGGGAGGACGAGCAGTACTTC

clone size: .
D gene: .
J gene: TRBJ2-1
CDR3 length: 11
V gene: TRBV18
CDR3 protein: CASSPNNEQFF
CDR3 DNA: TGTGCCAGCTCACCTAACAATGAGCAGTTCTTC

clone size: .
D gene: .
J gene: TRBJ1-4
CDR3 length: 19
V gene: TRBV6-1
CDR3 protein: CASSDPPPEGRVSGEKLFF
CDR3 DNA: TGTGCCAGCAGTGACCCCCCCCCTGAAGGCAGGGTTAGTGGTGAAAAACTGTTTTTT

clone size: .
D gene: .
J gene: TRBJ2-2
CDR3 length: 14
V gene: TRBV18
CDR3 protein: CASSDFFSTGELFF
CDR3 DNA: TGTGCCAGCTCGGACTTTTTTAGTACCGGGGAGCTGTTTTTT

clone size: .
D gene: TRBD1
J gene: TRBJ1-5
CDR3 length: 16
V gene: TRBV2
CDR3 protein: CASSTTGTANNQPQHF
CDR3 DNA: TGTGCCAGCAGTACCACGGGGACAGCCAACAATCAGCCCCAGCATTTT

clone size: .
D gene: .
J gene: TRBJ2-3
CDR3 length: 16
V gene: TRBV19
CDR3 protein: CASSTLSRRIGDTQYF
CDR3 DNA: TGTGCCAGTAGTACCCTCTCGAGGAGGATCGGGGATACGCAGTATTTT

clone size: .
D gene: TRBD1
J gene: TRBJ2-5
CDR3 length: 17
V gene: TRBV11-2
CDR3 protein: CASSPSGQGSGRETQYF
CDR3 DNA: TGTGCCAGCAGCCCCTCGGGACAGGGGAGCGGGAGAGAGACCCAGTACTTC

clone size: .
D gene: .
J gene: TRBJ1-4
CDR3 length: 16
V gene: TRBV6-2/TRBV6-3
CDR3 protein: CASSYSRAGYGEKLFF
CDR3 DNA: TGTGCCAGCAGTTACTCAAGGGCCGGCTATGGTGAAAAACTGTTTTTT

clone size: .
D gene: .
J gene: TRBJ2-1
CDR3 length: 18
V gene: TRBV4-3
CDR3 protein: CASSQEGGGGLVYNEQFF
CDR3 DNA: TGCGCCAGCAGCCAAGAAGGAGGGGGAGGGCTGGTGTACAATGAGCAGTTCTTC

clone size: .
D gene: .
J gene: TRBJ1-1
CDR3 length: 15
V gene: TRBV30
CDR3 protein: CAWSPRLLEDTEAFF
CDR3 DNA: TGTGCCTGGAGTCCCCGACTCCTGGAGGACACTGAAGCTTTCTTT

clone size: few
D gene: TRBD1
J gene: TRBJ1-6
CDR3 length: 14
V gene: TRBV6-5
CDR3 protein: CASSYRTGNSPLHF
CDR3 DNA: TGTGCCAGCAGTTACCGGACAGGGAATTCACCCCTCCACTTT

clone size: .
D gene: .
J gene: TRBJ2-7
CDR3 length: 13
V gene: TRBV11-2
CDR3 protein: CASSFGPDYEQYF
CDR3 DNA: TGTGCCAGCAGCTTTGGCCCGGACTACGAGCAGTACTTC